This T cell receptor (beta chain) was recovered during a study of blood T cell repertoires in COVID-19. On the study more broadly: Collection of acute and convalescent COVID-19 samples took place in the United States, Italy and Spain. T cells, B-cell-depleted T cells, or PBMCs provided the cDNA or gDNA that served as material.

Measured with immunoSEQ multiplex PCR; TCRdb has only the in-frame clones, and not every one. Of over 150,000 clones listed, around 84% are singletons. Seattle enrolled patients during active infection and tracked them longitudinally. V shed 5 bases and J shed 4 bases, with 14 bases lying between them. The CDR3 is 14 residues long. The germline gives CDR1 KGHSH, CDR2 LQKENI. The TCR was taken from a woman in her sixties or seventies with COVID-19, enrolled during active disease. Sample: peripheral blood. This rearrangement joins TRBV18 to TRBJ1-2; D is perhaps TRBD1 (6 bases). Here the CDR3 DNA reads TGTGCCAGCTCAAGACAGGCCCCTGGCTATGGCTACACCTTC. Amino acids: CASSRQAPGYGYTF.